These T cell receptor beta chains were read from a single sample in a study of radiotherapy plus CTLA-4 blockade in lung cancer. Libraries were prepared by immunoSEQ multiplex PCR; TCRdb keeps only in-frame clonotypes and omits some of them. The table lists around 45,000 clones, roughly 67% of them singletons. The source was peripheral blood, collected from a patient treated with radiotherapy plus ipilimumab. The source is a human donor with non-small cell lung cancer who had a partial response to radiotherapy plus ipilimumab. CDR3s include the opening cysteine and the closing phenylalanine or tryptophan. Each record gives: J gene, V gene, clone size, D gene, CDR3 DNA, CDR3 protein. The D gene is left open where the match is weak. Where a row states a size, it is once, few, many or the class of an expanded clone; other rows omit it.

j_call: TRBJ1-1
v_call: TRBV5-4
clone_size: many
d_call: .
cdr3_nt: TGTGCCAGCAGCTTGGACAGCTCTTCCACTGAAGCTTTCTTT
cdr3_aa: CASSLDSSSTEAFF

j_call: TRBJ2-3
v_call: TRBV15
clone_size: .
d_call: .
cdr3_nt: TGTGCCACCAGCATAAGCGGCCCCCCCGCAGATACGCAGTATTTT
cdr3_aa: CATSISGPPADTQYF

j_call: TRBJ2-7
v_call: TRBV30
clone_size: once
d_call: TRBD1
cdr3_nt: TGTGCCTGCCAACCCTCCGGGACAGGGACGTACGAGCAGTACTTC
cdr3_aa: CACQPSGTGTYEQYF

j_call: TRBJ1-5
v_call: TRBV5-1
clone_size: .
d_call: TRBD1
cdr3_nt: TGCGCCAGCAGCTTATCCGGGACAGGGGGCAATCAGCCCCAGCATTTT
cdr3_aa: CASSLSGTGGNQPQHF

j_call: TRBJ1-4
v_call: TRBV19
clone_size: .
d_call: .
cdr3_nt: TGTGCCAGTAAGGCGGATAATGAAAAACTGTTTTTT
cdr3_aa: CASKADNEKLFF

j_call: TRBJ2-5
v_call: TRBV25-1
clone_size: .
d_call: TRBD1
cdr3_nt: TGTGCCACCCGCCACGACAGGGTGGGCGAGACCCAGTACTTC
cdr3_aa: CATRHDRVGETQYF

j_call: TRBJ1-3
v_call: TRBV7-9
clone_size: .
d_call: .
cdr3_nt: TGTGCCAGCAGCTTCGGGACAAGCTCTGGAAACACCATATATTTT
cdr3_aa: CASSFGTSSGNTIYF

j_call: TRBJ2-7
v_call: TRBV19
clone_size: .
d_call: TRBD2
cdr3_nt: TGTGCCAGTAGTATAGGGACTAGCGGGACGACGCAGTACTTC
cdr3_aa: CASSIGTSGTTQYF

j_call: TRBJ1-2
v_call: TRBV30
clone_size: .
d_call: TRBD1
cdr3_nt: TGTGCCTGGCAACCGGGACAGAACTATGGCTACACCTTC
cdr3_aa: CAWQPGQNYGYTF

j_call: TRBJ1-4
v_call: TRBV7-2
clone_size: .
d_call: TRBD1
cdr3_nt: TGTGCCAGCAGCCGGACAGGGGATAATGAAAAACTGTTTTTT
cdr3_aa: CASSRTGDNEKLFF

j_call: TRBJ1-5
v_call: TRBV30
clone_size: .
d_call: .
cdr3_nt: TGTGCCTGGCAACACGAAAATCAGCCCCAGCATTTT
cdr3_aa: CAWQHENQPQHF

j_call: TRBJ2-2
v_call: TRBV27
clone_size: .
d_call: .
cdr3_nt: TGTGCCAGCAGTTGGACGGGGACGAACACCGGGGAGCTGTTTTTT
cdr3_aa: CASSWTGTNTGELFF

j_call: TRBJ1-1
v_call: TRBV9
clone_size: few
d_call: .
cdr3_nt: TGTGCCAGCAGCACAGGGACCAACACTGAAGCTTTCTTT
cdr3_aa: CASSTGTNTEAFF

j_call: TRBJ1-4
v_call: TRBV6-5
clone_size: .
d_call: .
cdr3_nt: TGTGCCAGCAGGGAGGGCGAAAAACTGTTTTTT
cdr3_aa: CASREGEKLFF

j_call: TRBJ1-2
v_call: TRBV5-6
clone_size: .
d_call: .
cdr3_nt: TGTGCCAGCAGCAACCCCCCGGGGTCTGCTAACTATGGCTACACCTTC
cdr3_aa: CASSNPPGSANYGYTF

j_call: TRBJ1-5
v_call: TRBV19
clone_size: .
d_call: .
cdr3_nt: TGTGCCAGTATGGGAGGTTTTAATCAGCCCCAGCATTTT
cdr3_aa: CASMGGFNQPQHF

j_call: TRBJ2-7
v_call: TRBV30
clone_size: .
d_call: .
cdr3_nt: TGTGCCTGGAGTGTAATTCCCGGGGGGCAGTACTTC
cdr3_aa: CAWSVIPGGQYF

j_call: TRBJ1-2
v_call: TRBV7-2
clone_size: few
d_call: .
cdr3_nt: TGTGCCAGCAGCTTATCCCAGGGTAACGGCTACACCTTC
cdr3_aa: CASSLSQGNGYTF

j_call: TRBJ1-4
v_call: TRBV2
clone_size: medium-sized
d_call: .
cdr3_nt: TGTGCCAGCAGTGTCGGCCTGCTGGGGCAACTGTTTTTT
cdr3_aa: CASSVGLLGQLFF

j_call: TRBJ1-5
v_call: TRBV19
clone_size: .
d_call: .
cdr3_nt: TGTGCCAGTAGTATGGTGAGGGGGTTTAATCAGCCCCAGCATTTT
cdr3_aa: CASSMVRGFNQPQHF

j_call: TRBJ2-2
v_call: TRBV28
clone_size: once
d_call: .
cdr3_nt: TGTGCCAGCAGTTTATCCCTCCGGGTGGTGTTTTTT
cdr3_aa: CASSLSLRVVFF

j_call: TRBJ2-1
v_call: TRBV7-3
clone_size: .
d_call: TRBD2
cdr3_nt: TGTGCCAGCAGCCCCGGGACTAGCGGTTACAATGAGCAGTTCTTC
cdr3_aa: CASSPGTSGYNEQFF

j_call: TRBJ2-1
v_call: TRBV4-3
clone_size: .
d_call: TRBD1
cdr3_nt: TGCGCCAGCAGCCAACTGACAGGGCATGAGCAGTTCTTC
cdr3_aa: CASSQLTGHEQFF

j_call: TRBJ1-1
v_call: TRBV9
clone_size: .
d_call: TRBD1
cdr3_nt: TGTGCCAGCAGCGAGGGACAGAGCCTTATGAACACTGAAGCTTTCTTT
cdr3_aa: CASSEGQSLMNTEAFF

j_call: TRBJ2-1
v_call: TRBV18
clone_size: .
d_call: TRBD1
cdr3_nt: TGTGCCAGCTCACTAGGAACAGGGGGGAACAATGAGCAGTTCTTC
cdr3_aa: CASSLGTGGNNEQFF

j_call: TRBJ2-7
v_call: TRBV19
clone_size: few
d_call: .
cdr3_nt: TGTGCCAGTAGCAAAACCACGACAGGCCCGAGCTACGAGCAGTACTTC
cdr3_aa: CASSKTTTGPSYEQYF

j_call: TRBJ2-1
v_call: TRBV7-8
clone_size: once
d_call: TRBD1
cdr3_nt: TGTGCCAGCAGCCAACTATGGGACAGGGTCAACAATGAGCAGTTCTTC
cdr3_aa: CASSQLWDRVNNEQFF

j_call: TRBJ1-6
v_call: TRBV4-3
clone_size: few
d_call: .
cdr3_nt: TGCGCCAGCAGTGAGACACAAGGATGGAATTCACCCCTCCACTTT
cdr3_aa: CASSETQGWNSPLHF

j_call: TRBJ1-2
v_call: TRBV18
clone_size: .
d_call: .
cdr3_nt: TGTGCCAGCCTAATAAATCCGAATGGCTACACCTTC
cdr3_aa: CASLINPNGYTF

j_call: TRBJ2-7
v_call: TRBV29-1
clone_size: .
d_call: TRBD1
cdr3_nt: TGCAGCGGCGGACAGGGGCCCTCCTACGAGCAGTACTTC
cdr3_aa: CSGGQGPSYEQYF

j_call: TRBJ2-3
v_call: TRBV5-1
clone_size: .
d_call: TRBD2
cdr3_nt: TGCGCCAGCAGCCCTACAGCGGGAGCACCCTATCGGGGCACAGATACGCAGTATTTT
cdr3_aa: CASSPTAGAPYRGTDTQYF

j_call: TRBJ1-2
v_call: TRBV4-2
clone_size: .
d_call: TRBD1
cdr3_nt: TGTGCCAGCAGCCACCTTGAGACAGGGATTTATGGCTACACCTTC
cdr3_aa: CASSHLETGIYGYTF

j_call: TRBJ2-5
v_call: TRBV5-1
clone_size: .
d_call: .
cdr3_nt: TGCGCCAGCAGCTTTCGACAGAAAGAGGCCCAGTACTTC
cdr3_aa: CASSFRQKEAQYF

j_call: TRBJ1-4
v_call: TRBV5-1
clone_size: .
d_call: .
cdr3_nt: TGCGCCAGTGGAGCAACTAATGAAAAACTGTTTTTT
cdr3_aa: CASGATNEKLFF

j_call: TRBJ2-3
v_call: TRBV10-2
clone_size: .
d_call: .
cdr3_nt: TGCGCCAGCAGTGCGCGGGACAGAAGCACAGATACGCAGTATTTT
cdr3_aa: CASSARDRSTDTQYF

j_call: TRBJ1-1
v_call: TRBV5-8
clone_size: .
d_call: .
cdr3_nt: TGTGCCAGCAGCTTGGCCCGGGGGGACACTGAAGCTTTCTTT
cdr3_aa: CASSLARGDTEAFF

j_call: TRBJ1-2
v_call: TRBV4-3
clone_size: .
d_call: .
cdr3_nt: TGCGCCAGCAGCCAAGTACTACAGGAAGGGGGCTATGGCTACACCTTC
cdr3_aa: CASSQVLQEGGYGYTF

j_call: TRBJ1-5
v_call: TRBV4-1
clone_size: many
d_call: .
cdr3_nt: TGCGCCAGCAGCCAATCCTCAGGGGCTCAGCCCCAGCATTTT
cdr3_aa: CASSQSSGAQPQHF

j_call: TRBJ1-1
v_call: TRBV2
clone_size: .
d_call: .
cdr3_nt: TGTGCCAGCAGTGACCCACACGGCGGCCAGACTGAAGCTTTCTTT
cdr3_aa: CASSDPHGGQTEAFF

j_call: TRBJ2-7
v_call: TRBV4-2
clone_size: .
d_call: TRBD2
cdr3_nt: TGTGCCAGCAGTGAAGGGCCTAGCGGGTACTACGAGCAGTACTTC
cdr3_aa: CASSEGPSGYYEQYF

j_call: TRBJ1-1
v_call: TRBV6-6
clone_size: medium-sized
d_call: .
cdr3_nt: TGTGCCAGCATCAAAGATCAGGGTTATGGAGCTTTCTTT
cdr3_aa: CASIKDQGYGAFF

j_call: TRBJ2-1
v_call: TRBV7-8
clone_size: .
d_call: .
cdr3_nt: TGTGCCAGCAGCTTAAGACAGCTCAATGAGCAGTTCTTC
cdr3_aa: CASSLRQLNEQFF

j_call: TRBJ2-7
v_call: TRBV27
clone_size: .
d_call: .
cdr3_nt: TGTGCCAGCAGTTTAGTGAGGGGGAGCGAGCAGTACTTC
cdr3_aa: CASSLVRGSEQYF

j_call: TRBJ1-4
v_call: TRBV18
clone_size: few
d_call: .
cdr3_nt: TGTGCCAGCTCACCCACAGCACGAACCCTTGATGAAAAACTGTTTTTT
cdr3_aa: CASSPTARTLDEKLFF

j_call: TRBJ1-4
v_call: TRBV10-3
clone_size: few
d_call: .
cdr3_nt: TGTGCCATCAGTGAAACAGGGATTGTCTTGCCTCCGCATCAGCTGTTTTTT
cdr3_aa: CAISETGIVLPPHQLFF

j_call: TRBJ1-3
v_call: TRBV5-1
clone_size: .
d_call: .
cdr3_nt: TGCGCCAGCAAAGGACAGAACTCTGGAAACACCATATATTTT
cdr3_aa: CASKGQNSGNTIYF

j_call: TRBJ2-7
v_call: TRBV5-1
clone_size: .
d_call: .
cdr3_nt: TGCGCCAGCAGCTTGGCCGGCGGAAAACCCTACGAGCAGTACTTC
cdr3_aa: CASSLAGGKPYEQYF

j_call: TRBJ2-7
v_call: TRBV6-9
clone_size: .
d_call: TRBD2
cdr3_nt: TGTGCCAGCAGTGAAGGGCCTAGCGGGTACTACGAGCAGTACTTC
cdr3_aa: CASSEGPSGYYEQYF